The clone carrying this TCR beta chain was recorded a few times. Germline loops: CDR1 SEHNR, CDR2 FQNEAQ (reference sequence). V dropped 1 base and J dropped 4 bases, with 10 bases sitting between them. The CDR3 is made up of 14 amino acids. These data originate in a study of human T cells and chemical hapten exposure. TCRdb redid the calling of the RACE reads with MiXCR, one entry per CDR3 protein. The top ten hold about 2.1% of the sample, which has approximately 400,000 distinct CDR3 sequences, approximately 5% seen once. Described time point: patch test 1, 2 weeks after DPC sensitization. The treatment here: therapeutic diphenylcyclopropenone sensitization with weekly scalp DPC.

The sample in question was whole blood, obtained in connection with sensitization to the hapten diphenylcyclopropenone (DPC). The TCR sequence derives from a woman between 45 and 60 years old with alopecia areata. Some clones in this sample may be carry-over from other donors' samples. The chain combines TRBV7-9 with TRBJ1-2; the D is unclear. The CDR3 region is CASSLVQDRYGYTF. CDR3 nucleotide sequence: TGTGCCAGCAGCTTAGTGCAGGATCGCTATGGCTACACCTTC.